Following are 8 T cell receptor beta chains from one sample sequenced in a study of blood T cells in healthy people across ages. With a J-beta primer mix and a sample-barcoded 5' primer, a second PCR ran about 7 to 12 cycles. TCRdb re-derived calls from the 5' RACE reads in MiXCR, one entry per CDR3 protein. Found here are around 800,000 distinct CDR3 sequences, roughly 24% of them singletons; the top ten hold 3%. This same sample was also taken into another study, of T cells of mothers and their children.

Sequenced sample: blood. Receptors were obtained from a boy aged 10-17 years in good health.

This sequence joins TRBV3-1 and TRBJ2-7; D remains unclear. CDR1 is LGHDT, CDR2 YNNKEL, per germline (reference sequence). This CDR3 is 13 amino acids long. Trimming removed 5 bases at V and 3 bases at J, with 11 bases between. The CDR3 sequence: CASSGWGLYEQYF. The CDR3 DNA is TGTGCCAGCAGCGGATGGGGTCTCTACGAGCAGTACTTC.

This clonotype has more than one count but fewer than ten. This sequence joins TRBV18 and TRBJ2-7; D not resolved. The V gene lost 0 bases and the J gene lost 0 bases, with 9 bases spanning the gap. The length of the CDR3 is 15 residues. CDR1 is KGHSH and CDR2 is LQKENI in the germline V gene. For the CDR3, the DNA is TGTGCCAGCTCACCACCGGGGTTTAGCTCCTACGAGCAGTACTTC. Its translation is CASSPPGFSSYEQYF.

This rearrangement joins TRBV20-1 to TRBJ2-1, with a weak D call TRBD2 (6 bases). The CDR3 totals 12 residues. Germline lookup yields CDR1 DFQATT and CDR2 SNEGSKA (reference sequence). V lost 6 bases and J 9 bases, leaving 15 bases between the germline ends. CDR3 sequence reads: CSAEGRGGEQFF. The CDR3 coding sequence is TGCAGTGCCGAGGGGCGGGGCGGTGAGCAGTTCTTC.

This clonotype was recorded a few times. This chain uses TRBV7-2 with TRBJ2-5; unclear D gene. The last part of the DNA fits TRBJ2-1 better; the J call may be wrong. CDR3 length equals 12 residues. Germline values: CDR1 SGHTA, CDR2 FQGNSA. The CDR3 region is CASSLAGVEQFF. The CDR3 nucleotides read TGTGCCAGCAGCTTAGCAGGTGTGGAGCAGTTCTTC.

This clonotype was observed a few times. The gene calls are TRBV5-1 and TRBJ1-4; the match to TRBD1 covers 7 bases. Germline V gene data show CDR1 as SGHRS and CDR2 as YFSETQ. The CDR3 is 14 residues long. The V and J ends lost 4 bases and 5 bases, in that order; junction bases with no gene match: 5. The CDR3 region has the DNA TGCGCCAGCAGCCCAGGGACAGAGAATGAAAAACTGTTTTTT. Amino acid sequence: CASSPGTENEKLFF.

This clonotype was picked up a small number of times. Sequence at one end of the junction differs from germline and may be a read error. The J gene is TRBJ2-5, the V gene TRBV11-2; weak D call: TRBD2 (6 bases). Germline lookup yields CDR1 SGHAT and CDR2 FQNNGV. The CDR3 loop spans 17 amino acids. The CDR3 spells CASSLGVARTNRETQYF. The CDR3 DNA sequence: TGTGCCAGCAGCTTAGGGGTTGCTAGGACCAACCGGGAGACTCAGTACTTC.

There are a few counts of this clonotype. The CDR3 loop reads CASSSERETQYF. As DNA, the CDR3 is TGTGCCAGCAGCTCTGAGCGAGAGACCCAGTACTTC. The chain links TRBV7-8 to TRBJ2-1; D ambiguous. TRBJ2-5 explains the end of the DNA better; the J call may be wrong. The CDR3 runs 12 residues. Germline V gene data show CDR1 as SGHVS and CDR2 as FQNEAQ.

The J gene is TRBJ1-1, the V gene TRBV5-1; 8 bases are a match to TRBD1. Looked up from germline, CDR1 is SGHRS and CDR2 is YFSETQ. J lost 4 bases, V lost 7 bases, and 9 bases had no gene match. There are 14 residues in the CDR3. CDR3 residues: CASGDRGSGTEAFF. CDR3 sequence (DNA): TGCGCCAGCGGAGACAGGGGTAGTGGCACTGAAGCTTTCTTT.